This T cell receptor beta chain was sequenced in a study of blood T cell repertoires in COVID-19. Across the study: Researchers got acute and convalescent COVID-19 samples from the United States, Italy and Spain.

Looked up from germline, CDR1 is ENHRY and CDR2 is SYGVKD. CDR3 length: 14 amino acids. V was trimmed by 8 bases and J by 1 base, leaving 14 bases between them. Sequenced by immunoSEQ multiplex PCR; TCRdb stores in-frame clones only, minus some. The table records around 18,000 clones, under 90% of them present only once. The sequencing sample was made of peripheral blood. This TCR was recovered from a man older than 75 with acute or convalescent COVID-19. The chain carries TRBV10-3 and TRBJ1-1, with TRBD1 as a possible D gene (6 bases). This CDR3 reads CAIRDTEENTEAFF. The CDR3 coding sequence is TGTGCCATCCGGGACACCGAAGAGAACACTGAAGCTTTCTTT.